The sequence of this TCR beta chain was determined in a study of T cell repertoires in cytomegalovirus infection. Whole-study context: Recently identified HLA-C-restricted and well-studied HLA-B-restricted CMV epitopes were used. Signatures in public TCR beta sequences pointed to both CMV infection and matching HLA type.

TCRdb passed the reads through MiXCR, listing each CDR3 protein once. The sample consists of roughly 340,000 distinct CDR3 sequences, roughly 29% of them appearing once. Trimming took 6 bases from V and 3 from J; bases not matched to a gene: 10. The CDR3 consists of 15 residues. The study's findings and limits: Totalled public TCR beta family frequency picked out people who carried CMV plus the relevant HLA. The ex vivo response showed dominance by HLA-C-restricted CMV-specific TCR beta clonotypes.

As regards this clonotype: The antigen remains unidentified.

The V gene is TRBV12-3 or TRBV12-4, the J gene TRBJ1-1; TRBD1 agrees at 7 bases. The TCR comes from a human donor in good health (CMV status not recorded). Some clones in this sample may be carry-over from other donors' samples. This material consisted of cultured PBMCs, taken from culture after CMV antigen stimulation. CDR3 residues: CASSPDRVGDTEAFF. CDR3 DNA: TGTGCCAGCAGCCCTGACAGGGTGGGGGACACTGAAGCTTTCTTT.